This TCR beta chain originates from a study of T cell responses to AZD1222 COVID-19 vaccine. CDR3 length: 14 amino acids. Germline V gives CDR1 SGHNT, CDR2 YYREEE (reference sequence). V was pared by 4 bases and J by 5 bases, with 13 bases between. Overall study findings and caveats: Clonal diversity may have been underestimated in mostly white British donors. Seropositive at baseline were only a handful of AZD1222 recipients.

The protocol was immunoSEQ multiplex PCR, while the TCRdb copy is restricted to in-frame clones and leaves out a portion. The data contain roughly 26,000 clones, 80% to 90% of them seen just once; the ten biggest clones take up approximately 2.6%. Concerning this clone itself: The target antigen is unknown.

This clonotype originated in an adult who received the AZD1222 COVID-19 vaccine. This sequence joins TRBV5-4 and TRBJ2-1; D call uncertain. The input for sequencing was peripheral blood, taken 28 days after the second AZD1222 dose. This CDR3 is CASSPEAGNNEQFF. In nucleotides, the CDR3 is TGTGCCAGCAGCCCTGAGGCCGGCAACAATGAGCAGTTCTTC.